The clone carrying this TCR beta chain was seen at least ten times. Its antigen is unknown. The iRepertoire nested amplicon-rescue multiplex PCR amplified TCR alpha and beta CDR3s from RNA. One-step reverse transcription and amplification started from around 100-400 ng of tissue mRNA or PBMC total RNA. In TCRdb, the multiplex PCR reads were re-called with MiXCR into one record per CDR3 protein. The table shows around 90,000 distinct CDR3 sequences, with roughly 40% occurring only once. This sample was included in a study of glioma-infiltrating T cells. Findings and limits, study-wide: Tissue-blood divergence was below expectation in non-neoplastic patients, above in gliomas. Very few CDR3 sequences were shared between tissue and blood.

Material for sequencing was glioma tissue, nonneoplastic brain tissue, or PBMCs (not recorded which). This sequence originates from a human donor with low-grade glioma or glioblastoma, undergoing nonglioma brain surgery, or in good health (not recorded which).

CDR3 nucleotides: TGTGCCAGCAGCTTAGGGAGCGGGGGGTACAATGAGCAGTTCTTC. Its translation is CASSLGSGGYNEQFF. The chain joins TRBV7-2 to TRBJ2-1, with 9 bases aligning to TRBD2. The CDR3 is made up of 15 amino acids. V was pared by 1 base and J by 4 bases, with 2 bases of the junction left unmatched. Per the germline V gene, CDR1 is SGHTA and CDR2 is FQGNSA.